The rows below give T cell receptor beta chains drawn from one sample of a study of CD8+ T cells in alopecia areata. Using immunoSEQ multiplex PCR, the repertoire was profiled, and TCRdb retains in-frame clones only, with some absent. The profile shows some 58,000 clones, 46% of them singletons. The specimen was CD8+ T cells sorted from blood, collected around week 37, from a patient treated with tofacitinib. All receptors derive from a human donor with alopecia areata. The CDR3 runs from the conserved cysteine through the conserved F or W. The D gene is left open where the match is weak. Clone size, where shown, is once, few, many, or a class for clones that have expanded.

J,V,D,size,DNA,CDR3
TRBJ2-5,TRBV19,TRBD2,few,TGTGCCAGTAGTATGACTAGCGGGAGAGAGACCCAGTACTTC,CASSMTSGRETQYF
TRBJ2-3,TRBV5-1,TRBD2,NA,TGCGCCAGCAGCTTGCGGTTAGCGGGGAACACAGATACGCAGTATTTT,CASSLRLAGNTDTQYF
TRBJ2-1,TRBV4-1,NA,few,TGCGCCAGCAGCCAAGGAGTCGGGGCGAGCTCCTACAATGAGCAGTTCTTC,CASSQGVGASSYNEQFF
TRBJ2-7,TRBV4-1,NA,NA,TGCGCCAGCAGCCAAGATGGTAATAGGCTGAACGAGCAGTACTTC,CASSQDGNRLNEQYF
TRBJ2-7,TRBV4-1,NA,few,TGCGCCAGCAGCACACGGGAGCAGGGCTCCTACGAGCAGTACTTC,CASSTREQGSYEQYF
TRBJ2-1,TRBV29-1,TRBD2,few,TGCAGCGTAGACGGGACTAGCGGGAGCTACAATGAGCAGTTCTTC,CSVDGTSGSYNEQFF
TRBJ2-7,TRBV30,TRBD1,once,TGTGCCGGGACGGGCAGGGGGCTGTACGAGCAGTACTTC,CAGTGRGLYEQYF
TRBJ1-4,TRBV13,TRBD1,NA,TGTGCCAGCAGCGGACAGGGGAATGAAAAACTGTTTTTT,CASSGQGNEKLFF
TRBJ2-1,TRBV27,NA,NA,TGTGCCAGCAGTTGGGGGGAGAACAATGAGCAGTTCTTC,CASSWGENNEQFF
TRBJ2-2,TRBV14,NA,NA,TGTGCCAGCAGCACTCACGTTGGCGGGACGAGCACCGGGGAGCTGTTTTTT,CASSTHVGGTSTGELFF
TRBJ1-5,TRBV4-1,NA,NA,TGCGCCAGCAGCGACCGAGAAGGGGGATGGTCGCCCCAGCATTTT,CASSDREGGWSPQHF
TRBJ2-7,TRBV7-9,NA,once,TGTGCCAGCAGCCAGCATTCCGGGCCCCCGAACGAGCAGTACTTC,CASSQHSGPPNEQYF
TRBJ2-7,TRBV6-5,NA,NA,TGTGCCAGCAGTTTCGGGACACCCGCCTACGAGCAGTACTTC,CASSFGTPAYEQYF
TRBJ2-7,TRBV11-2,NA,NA,TGTGCCAGCAGCCCGACTAGGTTCTACGAGCAGTACTTC,CASSPTRFYEQYF
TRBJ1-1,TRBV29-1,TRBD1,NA,TGCAGCGTTATACCAGGGACAGGCCTAGCCGAAGCTTTCTTT,CSVIPGTGLAEAFF
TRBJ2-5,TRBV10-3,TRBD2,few,TGTGCCATCAGCTCGACTAGCGGGAGTCCAGAGACCCAGTACTTC,CAISSTSGSPETQYF
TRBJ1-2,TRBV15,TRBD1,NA,TGTGCCACCAGCGGGCAGGGGGTTGGCTACACCTTC,CATSGQGVGYTF
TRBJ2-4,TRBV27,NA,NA,TGTGCCAGCAGTATCGGGACCGGACCTTCTAACATTCAGTACTTC,CASSIGTGPSNIQYF
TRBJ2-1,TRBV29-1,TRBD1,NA,TGCAGCGTTGAAGATCTGGACAGGGGGCGCCTCAATGAGCAGTTCTTC,CSVEDLDRGRLNEQFF
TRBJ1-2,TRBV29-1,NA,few,TGCAGCGTTGTAAGGTGGGATGGCTACACCTTC,CSVVRWDGYTF
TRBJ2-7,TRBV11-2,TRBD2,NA,TGTGCCACCACTAGCGGGAGGGTCAACGAGCAGTACTTC,CATTSGRVNEQYF
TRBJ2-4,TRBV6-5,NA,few,TGTGCCAGCAGTTATAAAAACATTCAGTACTTC,CASSYKNIQYF
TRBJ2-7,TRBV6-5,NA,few,TGTGCCAGCAGTTACTCCAGGGCCCACGAGCAGTACTTC,CASSYSRAHEQYF
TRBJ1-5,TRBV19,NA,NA,TGTGCCAGTACTTCACTTTCTCCAGCCGACGCCCAGCATTTT,CASTSLSPADAQHF
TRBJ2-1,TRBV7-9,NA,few,TGTGCCAGCAGAGAGGGGGACCTATTGTTCTTC,CASREGDLLFF
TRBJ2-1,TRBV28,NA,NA,TGTGCCAGCAGTTTATCTCAGAACAATGAGCAGTTCTTC,CASSLSQNNEQFF
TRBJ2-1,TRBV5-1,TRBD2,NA,TGCGCCAGCAGCCTAGCGGGAGGGCCGGTTAATGAGCAGTTCTTC,CASSLAGGPVNEQFF
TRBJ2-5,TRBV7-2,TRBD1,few,TGTGCCAGCAGTCACAGGGGTCTCGGGGAGACCCAGTACTTC,CASSHRGLGETQYF
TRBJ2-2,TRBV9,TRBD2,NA,TGTGCCAGCACCGGGAGGGGCGGGAGGGCCTCCTTCACCGGGGAGCTGTTTTTT,CASTGRGGRASFTGELFF
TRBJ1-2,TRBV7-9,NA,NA,TGTGCCAGCAGCCCGGTCTTAGCGACCTGGGGCTACACCTTC,CASSPVLATWGYTF
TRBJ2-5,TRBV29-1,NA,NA,TGCAGCGTTGAAAAGGCGAGGACCCAGTACTTC,CSVEKARTQYF
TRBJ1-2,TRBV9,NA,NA,TGTGCCAGCAGCCCACACCCCGGGCCAAACTATGGCTACACCTTC,CASSPHPGPNYGYTF
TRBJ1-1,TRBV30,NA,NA,TGTGCCTGTAAGGGGATCACTGAAGCTTTCTTT,CACKGITEAFF
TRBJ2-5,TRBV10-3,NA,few,TGTGCCATCAGTGAGCAGTACCAAGAGACCCAGTACTTC,CAISEQYQETQYF
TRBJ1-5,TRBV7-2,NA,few,TGTGCCAGCAGCCCCGACCACAATCAGCCCCAGCATTTT,CASSPDHNQPQHF
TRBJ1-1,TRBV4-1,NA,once,TGCGCCAGCAGCCAAACCCCGGGTGGCTTAGGTGAAGCTTTCTTT,CASSQTPGGLGEAFF
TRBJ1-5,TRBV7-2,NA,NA,TGTGCCAGCAGCCCCCCGGGGGGCGGGCAGCCCCAGCATTTT,CASSPPGGGQPQHF
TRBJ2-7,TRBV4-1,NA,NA,TGCGCCAGCAGCCAAGAAGACAGCTACGAGCAGTACTTC,CASSQEDSYEQYF
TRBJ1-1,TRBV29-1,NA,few,TGCAGCGCCTACCTGCAGGATATGAACACTGAAGCTTTCTTT,CSAYLQDMNTEAFF
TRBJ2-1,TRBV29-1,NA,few,TGCAGCGTTACCGAATCTACAGGGCTTGATGAGCAGTTCTTC,CSVTESTGLDEQFF
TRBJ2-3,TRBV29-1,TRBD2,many,TGCAGCGTTATAGCGGGAGAGGGGGGTACGCAGTATTTT,CSVIAGEGGTQYF
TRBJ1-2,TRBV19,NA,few,TGTGCCAGTAGTAGCCTTGCTGTTGGTAACTATGGCTACACCTTC,CASSSLAVGNYGYTF
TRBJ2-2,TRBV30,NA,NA,TGTGCCTGGAGTGAGTCCGGGGAGCTGTTTTTT,CAWSESGELFF
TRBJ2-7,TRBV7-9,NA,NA,TGTGCCAGCAGCCAAACGACAGATCTCAACTACGAGCAGTACTTC,CASSQTTDLNYEQYF
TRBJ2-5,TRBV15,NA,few,TGTGCCACCAAAAAGGAGGAGACCCAGTACTTC,CATKKEETQYF
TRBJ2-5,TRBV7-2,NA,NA,TGTGCCAGCAGCCCAGGGGAGACCCAGTACTTC,CASSPGETQYF
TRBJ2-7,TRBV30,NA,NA,TGTGCCTGGATCTCGGACACCGGAGCCTACGAGCAGTACTTC,CAWISDTGAYEQYF
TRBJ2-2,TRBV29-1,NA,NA,TGCAGCGTTTCTGGGTCCGGGGAGCTGTTTTTT,CSVSGSGELFF
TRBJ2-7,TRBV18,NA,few,TGTGCCAGCTCACCGGTTCATTCACCCTACGAGCAGTACTTC,CASSPVHSPYEQYF
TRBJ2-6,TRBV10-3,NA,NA,TGTGCCACCCTCGCGGGGGCTCCCTCTGGGGCCAACGTCCTGACTTTC,CATLAGAPSGANVLTF
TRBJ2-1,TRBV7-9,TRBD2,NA,TGTGCCAGCAGCGCCCCTGCGGGAGGGCCGGGAAATGAGCAGTTCTTC,CASSAPAGGPGNEQFF
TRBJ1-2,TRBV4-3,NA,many,TGCGCCAGCAGCCAAGAGCAGGAACGCGGCTACACCTTC,CASSQEQERGYTF
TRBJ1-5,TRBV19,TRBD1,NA,TGTGCCAGTATATCCGGGACAGACTTTTTCAATCAGCCCCAGCATTTT,CASISGTDFFNQPQHF
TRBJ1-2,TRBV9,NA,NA,TGTGCCAGCACCCCCGGGGGGATAGGCTATGGCTACACCTTC,CASTPGGIGYGYTF